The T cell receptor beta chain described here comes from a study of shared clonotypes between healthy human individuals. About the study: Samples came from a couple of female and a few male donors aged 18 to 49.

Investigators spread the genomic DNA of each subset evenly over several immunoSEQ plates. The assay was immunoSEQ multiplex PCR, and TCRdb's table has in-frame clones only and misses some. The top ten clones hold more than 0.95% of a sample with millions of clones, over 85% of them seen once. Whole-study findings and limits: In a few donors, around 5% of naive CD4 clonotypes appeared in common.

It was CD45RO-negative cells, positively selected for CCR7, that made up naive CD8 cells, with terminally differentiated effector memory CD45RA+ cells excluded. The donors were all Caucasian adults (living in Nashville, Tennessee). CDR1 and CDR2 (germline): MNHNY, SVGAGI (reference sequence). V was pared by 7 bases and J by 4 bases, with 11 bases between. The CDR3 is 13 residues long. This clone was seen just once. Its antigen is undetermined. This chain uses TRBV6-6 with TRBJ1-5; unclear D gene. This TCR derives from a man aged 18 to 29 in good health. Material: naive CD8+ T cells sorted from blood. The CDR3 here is CASIPALNQPQHF. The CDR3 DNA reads TGTGCCAGCATCCCGGCCTTAAATCAGCCCCAGCATTTT.